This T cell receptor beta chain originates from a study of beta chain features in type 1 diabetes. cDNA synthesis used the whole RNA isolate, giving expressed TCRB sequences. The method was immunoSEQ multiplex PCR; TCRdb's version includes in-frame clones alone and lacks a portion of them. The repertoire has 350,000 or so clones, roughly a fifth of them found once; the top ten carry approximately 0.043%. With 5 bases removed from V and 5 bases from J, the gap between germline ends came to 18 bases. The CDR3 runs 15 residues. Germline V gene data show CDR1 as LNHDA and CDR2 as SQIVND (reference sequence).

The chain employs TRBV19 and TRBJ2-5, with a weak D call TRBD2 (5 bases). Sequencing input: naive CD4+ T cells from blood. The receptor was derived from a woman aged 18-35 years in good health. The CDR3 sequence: CASSLGLVEGETQYF. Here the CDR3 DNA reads TGTGCCAGTAGTCTCGGACTTGTCGAAGGGGAGACCCAGTACTTC.